Sequencing of this T cell receptor beta chain was carried out in a study of CD8+CD57+ T cells in acquired aplastic anemia. Study background: The sorted CD4+ and CD8+ cells yielded an average approximately 3.2 ug of DNA. Healthy donor CD4+ samples were sequenced to a depth that averaged roughly 9.9 million reads. General study findings and limits: Between patients and controls, CD8+ Simpson's diversity did not vary significantly. About 29 sequences, all CD8+ CDR3, were shared between patients and controls.

Profiles of TCR beta VDJ and CDR3 were generated from a genomic DNA template. Each CDR3 protein gets one entry after TCRdb re-called the reads with MiXCR. The profile covers 200,000 to 250,000 distinct CDR3 sequences, with around 60% appearing a single time and about 31% taken by the ten largest. As to this clonotype: Its antigen is still unknown.

The CDR3 spans 15 residues. V lost 8 bases to trimming and J lost 4 bases; unmatched junction nucleotides: 9. The germline gives CDR1 SEHNR, CDR2 FQNEAQ (reference sequence). The V call is TRBV7-9, the J call TRBJ1-2; 11 bases agree with TRBD1. This clonotype was obtained from a human donor in good health. Sequenced input: sorted CD4+, CD8+, or CD8+CD57+ T cells (not recorded which) from PBMCs. CDR3 DNA: TGTGCCAGCGGCCAACGGGACAGGGGGTCCTATGGCTACACCTTC. Residues: CASGQRDRGSYGYTF.